These 22 T cell receptor beta chains share one sample of origin, sequenced in a study of blood T cell repertoires in COVID-19. Some clones are missing from TCRdb's copy, which holds only in-frame ones; the method was immunoSEQ multiplex PCR. Of 400,000 or so clones in the sample, more than 75% were seen once. Sequencing was performed on peripheral blood. Every receptor here comes from a human donor in a cohort sampled during active COVID-19.

The genes are TRBV19 and TRBJ1-2; 8 bases line up with TRBD1. The germline CDR1 and CDR2 sequences are LNHDA and SQIVND (reference sequence). With V trimmed by 3 bases and J by 5 bases, 5 bases remained unmatched. The CDR3 extends over 14 amino acids. This CDR3 is CASSIARGPYGYTF. CDR3 sequence (DNA): TGTGCCAGTAGTATTGCCAGGGGGCCTTATGGCTACACCTTC.

This clone occurred a few times. One end of the junction varies from germline; a read error may be responsible. This rearrangement joins TRBV7-2 to TRBJ2-1; 10 positions agree with TRBD2. Germline V lookup: CDR1 SGHTA, CDR2 FQGNSA. The CDR3 length is 16 residues. In DNA, the CDR3 is TGTGCCAGCACCTTACGGGCTAGCGGGAGTGGAAATGAGCAGTTCTTC. It translates to CASTLRASGSGNEQFF.

The chain joins TRBV30 to TRBJ1-6; no definite D call. CDR3 length: 15 amino acids. Trimming removed 0 bases from V and 7 bases from J, with 13 bases in between. Germline V gene sequence: CDR1 GTSNPN, CDR2 SVGIG (reference sequence). DNA for the CDR3: TGTGCCTGGAGTGTACTAGGCGGAAGAAATTCACCCCTCCACTTT. This gives the protein CAWSVLGGRNSPLHF.

Here the CDR3 DNA reads TGTGCCAGCAGTGAAGTACAGGTTGGGAATCAGCCCCAGCATTTT. Protein: CASSEVQVGNQPQHF. V gene TRBV6-1 combines with J gene TRBJ1-5, with a possible D match to TRBD1 (5 bases). CDR1 and CDR2 (germline): MNHNS, SASEGT. This CDR3 contains 15 residues. V was shortened by 1 base and J by 4 bases, with 11 bases between the two germline ends.

This sequence joins TRBV28 and TRBJ2-7; 11 bases are shared with TRBD1. CDR1 MDHEN and CDR2 SYDVKM come from the germline V gene. V lost 5 bases and J lost 1; bases outside the gene matches: 7. CDR3 length: 16 amino acids. CDR3 nucleotide sequence: TGTGCCAGCAGTACCTCCCGGGACAGGGGGTCCTACGAGCAGTACTTC. It codes for CASSTSRDRGSYEQYF.

The chain employs TRBV6-5 and TRBJ1-5; D is possibly TRBD1 (6 bases). The germline V gene encodes CDR1 MNHEY and CDR2 SVGAGI. This CDR3 contains 14 residues. Between the trimmed V and J ends, which lost 8 bases and 6 bases, there was a span of 17 bases. In nucleotides, the CDR3 is TGTGCCAGCGCCCCTTGGGGACACAGTCAGCCCCAGCATTTT. This translates into CASAPWGHSQPQHF.

This chain uses TRBV19 with TRBJ2-3, with 7 positions matching TRBD1. This CDR3 contains 13 residues. Trimming removed 3 bases from V and 3 bases from J; junction bases left unmatched: 0. Looked up from germline, CDR1 is LNHDA and CDR2 is SQIVND (reference sequence). The CDR3 spells CASSMGQTDTQYF. The CDR3 DNA is TGTGCCAGTAGTATGGGACAGACAGATACGCAGTATTTT.

The V call is TRBV2, the J call TRBJ2-7; D unresolved. The V end was cut by 1 base, the J end by 3 bases, with 7 bases between. The CDR3 is 13 amino acids. Germline CDR1 and CDR2: SNHLY and FYNNEI. The CDR3 DNA reads TGTGCCAGCAGTGAAGGGCCTTACTACGAGCAGTACTTC. Residues: CASSEGPYYEQYF.

The V gene is TRBV19, the J gene TRBJ2-7; no clear D gene. With 2 bases removed from V and 3 bases from J, the gap between germline ends came to 2 bases. CDR3 length equals 11 residues. The germline CDR1 and CDR2 sequences are LNHDA and SQIVND (reference sequence). The CDR3 protein is CASSIRYEQYF. The CDR3 DNA reads TGTGCCAGTAGTATACGCTACGAGCAGTACTTC.

The V and J genes are TRBV30 and TRBJ2-1, with TRBD1 as a possible D gene (5 bases). In germline, CDR1 is GTSNPN, CDR2 SVGIG (reference sequence). Trimming cost V 2 bases and J 5 bases, with 10 bases left between them. This CDR3 region has 13 residues. The CDR3 nucleotides read TGTGCCTGGAGTCCCGACAGAAACAATGAGCAGTTCTTC. As protein: CAWSPDRNNEQFF.

This clone has only a few counts. CDR3 amino acids: CASSKPRGLTPNTGELFF. CDR3 bases: TGTGCCAGCAGCAAACCACGGGGATTGACGCCGAACACCGGGGAGCTGTTTTTT. The rearrangement links TRBV21-1 to TRBJ2-2; TRBD2 is the table's D call and was not checked against the DNA. TRBV21-1 is annotated as a pseudogene. This CDR3 is 18 amino acids long.

The CDR3, as DNA: TGTGCCAGCAGCTCCCCCGGGGTTGCGGGGGGCCCCGGTGAGCAGTTCTTC. It translates to CASSSPGVAGGPGEQFF. The chain combines TRBV5-4 with TRBJ2-1; 8 positions match TRBD2. Germline CDR1 and CDR2: SGHNT and YYREEE (reference sequence). Trimming at V came to 3 bases and at J to 9 bases, leaving 17 bases not matched to a gene. This CDR3 region has 17 residues.

In this sample, this clone turned up once. The CDR3 coding sequence is TGTGCCAGTAGTCCTCAAAGGACAGTAGTGGCTTACAATGAGCAGTTCTTC. Its protein product is CASSPQRTVVAYNEQFF. V usage is TRBV19 and J usage is TRBJ2-1, with D possibly matching TRBD1 (6 bases). The CDR3 has 17 amino acids. Germline lookup yields CDR1 LNHDA and CDR2 SQIVND (reference sequence). Between the trimmed V and J ends, which lost 5 bases and 4 bases, there was a span of 21 bases.

The gene calls are TRBV23-1 and TRBJ1-1; unclear D gene. TRBV23-1 carries the ORF label, with uncertain function. This CDR3 contains 16 residues. The germline V and J ends were trimmed by 7 bases and 0 bases, with 18 bases remaining between them. CDR3 bases: TGCGCCAGCACCCCTAGCATCACCTACCTGAACACTGAAGCTTTCTTT. Its translation is CASTPSITYLNTEAFF.

This CDR3 is CASSYESLSSYNEQFF. As DNA, the CDR3 is TGTGCCAGCAGTTACGAGTCCCTTAGCTCCTACAATGAGCAGTTCTTC. The rearrangement joins TRBV6-5 to TRBJ2-1; D not resolved. Germline V lookup: CDR1 MNHEY, CDR2 SVGAGI. The CDR3 loop spans 16 amino acids. Trimming pared 2 bases from V and 0 bases from J, leaving 11 bases between.

This sequence joins TRBV6-6 and TRBJ2-7; 8 bases are shared with TRBD1. The CDR3 is 17 residues long. Germline lookup yields CDR1 MNHNY and CDR2 SVGAGI (reference sequence). The V gene end was trimmed by 5 bases and the J gene end by 0 bases; junction bases not matched to a gene: 12. This chain's CDR3 is CASSPIPTGGISYEQYF. The DNA of the CDR3 is TGTGCCAGCAGTCCGATCCCTACAGGGGGGATCTCCTACGAGCAGTACTTC.

This clone turned up a few times. The chain couples TRBV10-1 to TRBJ1-5; D is perhaps TRBD1 (6 bases). V lost 5 bases to trimming and J lost 5 bases, with 16 bases between them. There are 15 residues in the CDR3. CDR1 WNHNN and CDR2 SYGVQD come from the germline V gene (reference sequence). The CDR3 loop reads CASSLTGTFDQPQHF. The CDR3 coding sequence is TGCGCCAGCAGTCTGACAGGCACCTTCGATCAGCCCCAGCATTTT.

In its sample, this clone was seen once. The V and J genes are TRBV7-6 and TRBJ2-1, with D possibly matching TRBD1 (6 bases). This CDR3 region has 16 residues. Germline V gene sequence: CDR1 SGHVS, CDR2 FNYEAQ. Trimming shortened V by 1 base and J by 6 bases, and 16 bases separated the two germline ends. The CDR3 protein is CASSLVSPRGGNEQFF. The CDR3 DNA reads as TGTGCCAGCAGCTTAGTTTCGCCCCGAGGGGGCAATGAGCAGTTCTTC. The whole variable domain, filled in from reference TRBV7-6 and TRBJ2-1, reads GAGVSQSPRYKVTKRGQDVALRCDPISGHVSLYWYRQALGQGPEFLTYFNYEAQQDKSGLPNDRFSAERPEGSISTLTIQRTEQRDSAMYRCASSLVSPRGGNEQFFGPGTRLTVL.

This chain links TRBV15 with TRBJ2-1, with 8 positions matching TRBD2. V shed 1 base, J shed 0 bases, and the junction held 2 bases outside the gene matches. Germline lookup yields CDR1 LNHNV and CDR2 YYDKDF (reference sequence). The CDR3 runs to 16 residues. The DNA for the CDR3 is TGTGCCACCAGCAGAGGACTAGCGCACTCCTACAATGAGCAGTTCTTC. Translated, it gives CATSRGLAHSYNEQFF.

This chain joins TRBV5-6 and TRBJ2-5; 11 bases are a match to TRBD2. Germline lookup yields CDR1 SGHDT and CDR2 YYEEEE. This CDR3 region has 18 residues. J lost 4 bases, V lost 0 bases, and 11 bases had no gene match. The CDR3 nucleotides are TGTGCCAGCAGCTTGGATCGGCTAGCGGGAGGTCCGCCAGAGACCCAGTACTTC. Residues: CASSLDRLAGGPPETQYF.

CDR3 nucleotide sequence: TGTGCCATCAGTGAGTCTCCCAGGGGTAGCTATGGCTACACCTTC. Protein product: CAISESPRGSYGYTF. The rearrangement joins TRBV10-3 to TRBJ1-2; D is possibly TRBD1 (6 bases). CDR3 length: 15 residues. Germline lookup yields CDR1 ENHRY and CDR2 SYGVKD. The V end was cut by 0 bases, the J end by 4 bases, with 12 bases between.

The gene calls are TRBV9 and TRBJ2-7, with 7 bases aligning to TRBD2. CDR1 and CDR2 (germline): SGDLS, YYNGEE. The CDR3 is 14 residues long. With 4 bases clipped from V and 0 bases from J, the junction kept 4 bases outside the gene matches. Written as DNA, the CDR3 is TGTGCCAGCAGCACGGGGGGATTCTCCTACGAGCAGTACTTC. Its protein is CASSTGGFSYEQYF.